The 2 T cell receptor beta chains below were found in one sample sequenced in a study of blood T cells in healthy people across ages. For the second PCR, which ran for 7 to 11 cycles, a sample-barcoded 5' primer and a J-beta primer mix were used. A single record per CDR3 protein comes from TCRdb applying MiXCR to the 5' RACE reads. The sample has about 730,000 distinct CDR3 sequences, about 42% seen once. The sequenced sample consisted of blood. Receptor source: a woman aged 55-69 years in good health.

This clonotype was seen a few times. The rearrangement uses TRBV28 and TRBJ2-3, with 9 positions matching TRBD2. Germline V gives CDR1 MDHEN, CDR2 SYDVKM. The CDR3 runs 15 residues. V was clipped by 5 bases and J by 5 bases; unmatched bases: 8. DNA for the CDR3: TGTGCCAGCAGTCCCATCGGTAGCGGGGGAGATACGCAGTATTTT. As protein: CASSPIGSGGDTQYF.

V gene TRBV27 combines with J gene TRBJ1-2; D is uncertain. Germline V lookup: CDR1 MNHEY, CDR2 SMNVEV (reference sequence). CDR3 length: 13 amino acids. The germline V and J ends were trimmed by 6 bases and 4 bases, with 12 bases remaining between them. CDR3 in DNA: TGTGCCAGCAGCCCCGATGGGGTCTATGGCTACACCTTC. Amino acids: CASSPDGVYGYTF.